The TCR beta chain described here comes from a study of response to subunit inactivated influenza vaccine. Findings and limits, study-wide: Authors suggested each seasonal influenza vaccination recruits few new T cells.

The junction had 5 bases not matched to a gene; V was cut back by 4 bases and J by 1 base. CDR1 and CDR2 (germline): SGHRS, YFSETQ. This CDR3 contains 16 residues. Concerning this clonotype: Antigen: not known.

A single record per CDR3 protein comes from TCRdb applying MiXCR to the RT-PCR reads. The sample carries 500,000 or so distinct CDR3 sequences, roughly 9.7% recorded once. This sample comprised PBMCs from blood, obtained roughly 48 days after vaccination. The clonotype was recovered from a man between 50 and 59 years old who received an inactivated influenza vaccine. The chain combines TRBV5-1 with TRBJ2-1, with 10 nucleotides matching TRBD2. The CDR3, as DNA: TGCGCCAGCAGCGGTGTAGCGGGGGGTTCCTACAATGAGCAGTTCTTC. Translation: CASSGVAGGSYNEQFF.